The T cell receptor beta chain described here comes from a study of cytotoxic CD8 clonotypes in ibrutinib-treated CLL. Study context: The patients comprised some twelve relapsed/refractory and around 14 treatment-naive cases, some 17 IGHV unmutated. Study outcomes and limitations: Baseline values of clonality outstripped age-matched healthy donors and followed circulating CD8+ T-cell counts. Lymph node repertoires were not studied, and sampling times were unmatched. Before falling back toward baseline at progression, clonality had risen at the time of ibrutinib response.

Unmatched junction bases numbered 8, after V lost 4 bases and J lost 0 bases. The CDR3 totals 17 residues. The germline CDR1 and CDR2 sequences are SGHVS and FQNEAQ. Generated by immunoSEQ multiplex PCR, the TCRdb table keeps only in-frame clones and is missing some. The repertoire holds tens of thousands of clones, with 90% as singletons. On this clone: Antigen unknown.

The sample was PBMCs, taken after 12 months of ibrutinib treatment. This sequence originates from a human donor with chronic lymphocytic leukemia. The chain uses TRBV7-8 and TRBJ1-5, with 8 bases fitting TRBD1. The CDR3 DNA follows: TGTGCCAGCAGCTCTCGGGACAGGAAGTATAGCAATCAGCCCCAGCATTTT. This encodes CASSSRDRKYSNQPQHF.